Each of the 19 T cell receptor beta chains below was sequenced from the same sample in a study of T cells after posttransplantation cyclophosphamide. Only in-frame clones appear in the TCRdb table, and some are missing; sequencing was by immunoSEQ multiplex PCR. Of about 6,500 clones in the sample, roughly four fifths were seen once. Busulfan-fludarabine conditioning, marrow transplant, and cyclophosphamide on days +3 and +4 were administered. The source material was PBMCs, sampled almost 1,500 days after allogeneic stem cell transplant with posttransplant cyclophosphamide. These receptors were collected from a male patient aged 30 to 39 who received an allogeneic stem cell transplant from a related donor, was CMV-positive, and had acute GVHD only. Some T cells may be supplied by the graft donor.

This clone appeared a few times. This chain connects TRBV29-1 to TRBJ2-5; 9 bases map to TRBD2. Germline V gene sequence: CDR1 SQVTM, CDR2 ANQGSEA. The CDR3 has 14 amino acids. V was clipped by 6 bases and J by 5 bases; unmatched bases: 10. CDR3 bases: TGCAGCGTGGGGCTGATGGCGGGAGGGGAGACCCAGTACTTC. Its translation: CSVGLMAGGETQYF. Using reference TRBV29-1 and TRBJ2-5 for the parts outside the CDR3, the full variable domain is SAVISQKPSRDICQRGTSLTIQCQVDSQVTMMFWYRQQPGQSLTLIATANQGSEATYESGFVIDKFPISRPNLTFSTLTVSNMSPEDSSIYLCSVGLMAGGETQYFGPGTRLLVL.

There are a few counts of this clone. V usage is TRBV6-5 and J usage is TRBJ1-2; no definite D call. Looked up from germline, CDR1 is MNHEY and CDR2 is SVGAGI. The CDR3 consists of 12 residues. V was cut by 6 bases and J by 3 bases, with 8 bases left in between. The DNA for the CDR3 is TGTGCCAGCAGCAGACATGACTATGGCTACACCTTC. Its protein is CASSRHDYGYTF.

This rearrangement joins TRBV19 to TRBJ1-5; D is ambiguous. V gave up 0 bases and J gave up 6 bases, with 6 bases separating them. CDR1 and CDR2 (germline): LNHDA, SQIVND (reference sequence). CDR3 length equals 13 residues. The CDR3 DNA sequence: TGTGCCAGTAGTATAGAAGGAGTTCAGCCCCAGCATTTT. Translating gives CASSIEGVQPQHF.

V usage is TRBV6-5 and J usage is TRBJ2-7; D call uncertain. The V gene lost 6 bases and the J gene lost 6 bases, with 21 bases spanning the gap. CDR1 and CDR2 (germline): MNHEY, SVGAGI. The CDR3 has 15 residues. The CDR3 protein is CASSRTFSGIPEQYF. DNA for the CDR3: TGTGCCAGCAGCCGAACCTTTTCAGGTATCCCCGAGCAGTACTTC.

This chain links TRBV7-2 with TRBJ1-2, with D perhaps matching TRBD1 (5 bases). The CDR3 has 13 amino acids. Trimming stripped 7 bases from V and 0 bases from J, with 9 bases between. The germline V gene encodes CDR1 SGHTA and CDR2 FQGNSA. The CDR3 here is CASNLQANYGYTF. Written as DNA, the CDR3 is TGTGCCAGCAATTTACAGGCTAACTATGGCTACACCTTC.

The chain couples TRBV5-4 to TRBJ2-5; tentative D call: TRBD1 (6 bases). The germline V gene has CDR1 SGHNT and CDR2 YYREEE (reference sequence). There are 16 residues in the CDR3. Trimming pared 0 bases from V and 5 bases from J, leaving 17 bases between. CDR3 loop: CASSLAGQSTGETQYF. CDR3 bases: TGTGCCAGCAGCTTGGCAGGACAGAGTACGGGGGAGACCCAGTACTTC.

V usage is TRBV7-2 and J usage is TRBJ1-1; a weak D match, TRBD1 (6 bases). Germline-derived CDR1 and CDR2 are SGHTA and FQGNSA. The CDR3 contains 14 residues. Trimming stripped 2 bases from V and 2 bases from J, with 9 bases between. CDR3 in amino acids: CASSLMGTNTEAFF. CDR3 in DNA: TGTGCCAGCAGCTTAATGGGGACAAACACTGAAGCTTTCTTT.

The V gene is TRBV9, the J gene TRBJ2-2; D is perhaps TRBD1 (6 bases). V lost 4 bases, J lost 5 bases, and 18 bases lay in between. Germline CDR1 and CDR2: SGDLS and YYNGEE. CDR3 length equals 16 residues. The CDR3 loop reads CASSPLRGVGTGELFF. The CDR3 DNA sequence: TGTGCCAGCAGCCCACTCAGGGGAGTAGGGACCGGGGAGCTGTTTTTT.

This clone was observed a few times. The gene calls are TRBV16 and TRBJ1-2, with 7 bases matching TRBD1. The CDR3 consists of 15 residues. V was pared by 4 bases and J by 3 bases, with 8 bases of the junction left unmatched. Germline V gives CDR1 KGHSY, CDR2 FQNENV. CDR3 nucleotide sequence: TGTGCCAGCAGCCCCTTGAGGACAGGAGACTATGGCTACACCTTC. Amino acids: CASSPLRTGDYGYTF. The full variable domain, with the rest looked up from reference TRBV16 and TRBJ1-2, is GEEVAQTPKHLVRGEGQKAKLYCAPIKGHSYVFWYQQVLKNEFKFLISFQNENVFDETGMPKERFSAKCLPNSPCSLEIQATKLEDSAVYFCASSPLRTGDYGYTFGSGTRLTVV.

This chain uses TRBV7-6 with TRBJ2-6, with D possibly matching TRBD1 (5 bases). Per the germline V gene, CDR1 is SGHVS and CDR2 is FNYEAQ. The CDR3 is made up of 15 amino acids. V lost 6 bases to trimming and J lost 2 bases, with 11 bases between them. In DNA, the CDR3 is TGTGCCAGCAGTTCTCAGGGCACTGGGGCCAACGTCCTGACTTTC. Amino acids: CASSSQGTGANVLTF. The variable domain in full, completed from reference TRBV7-6 and TRBJ2-6, reads GAGVSQSPRYKVTKRGQDVALRCDPISGHVSLYWYRQALGQGPEFLTYFNYEAQQDKSGLPNDRFSAERPEGSISTLTIQRTEQRDSAMYRCASSSQGTGANVLTFGAGSRLTVL.

The chain carries TRBV5-1 and TRBJ2-3, with D maybe TRBD2 (5 bases). CDR1 SGHRS and CDR2 YFSETQ come from the germline V gene. The CDR3 extends over 16 amino acids. Trimming removed 0 bases from V and 2 bases from J, with 13 bases in between. CDR3 in DNA: TGCGCCAGCAGCTTGGCGGGGAAAAGGCCCACAGATACGCAGTATTTT. This encodes CASSLAGKRPTDTQYF.

The rearrangement joins TRBV30 to TRBJ1-5; D uncertain. Germline V CDR1 and CDR2: GTSNPN, SVGIG (reference sequence). CDR3 length equals 13 residues. The V end was cut by 4 bases, the J end by 1 base, with 8 bases between. This CDR3 reads CAWNELSNQPQHF. The CDR3 region has the DNA TGTGCCTGGAATGAACTAAGCAATCAGCCCCAGCATTTT.

The chain uses TRBV28 and TRBJ1-1; no clear D. Germline values: CDR1 MDHEN, CDR2 SYDVKM. Trimming removed 3 bases from V and 1 base from J, with 9 bases in between. The CDR3 runs 14 residues. CDR3 sequence: CASSLNRPNTEAFF. The CDR3 nucleotides are TGTGCCAGCAGTTTGAACAGACCGAACACTGAAGCTTTCTTT.

V gene TRBV10-3 combines with J gene TRBJ2-2; D may be TRBD1 (6 bases). The CDR3 contains 16 residues. CDR1 and CDR2 from the germline V gene are ENHRY and SYGVKD. V lost 4 bases, J lost 4 bases, and 16 bases lay in between. The CDR3 nucleotides read TGTGCCATCAGTGTGGCCCCAGGGGTGAGCACCGGGGAGCTGTTTTTT. Encoded protein: CAISVAPGVSTGELFF.

The rearrangement links TRBV19 to TRBJ1-5; D gene ambiguous. Looked up from germline, CDR1 is LNHDA and CDR2 is SQIVND (reference sequence). V lost 7 bases and J 3 bases, leaving 10 bases between the germline ends. The CDR3 covers 13 residues. The CDR3 nucleotides read TGTGCCAGTAAAAATACAGACAATCAGCCCCAGCATTTT. Encoded protein: CASKNTDNQPQHF. The variable domain in full, with the rest retrieved from reference TRBV19 and TRBJ1-5, is DGGITQSPKYLFRKEGQNVTLSCEQNLNHDAMYWYRQDPGQGLRLIYYSQIVNDFQKGDIAEGYSVSREKKESFPLTVTSAQKNPTAFYLCASKNTDNQPQHFGDGTRLSIL.

There are a few counts of this clone. This chain connects TRBV5-4 to TRBJ2-7, with 8 bases that match TRBD1. The J segment lost 5 bases and the V segment lost 0 bases, leaving 10 bases of the junction unmatched. Germline V CDR1 and CDR2: SGHNT, YYREEE (reference sequence). The CDR3 runs 16 residues. The CDR3 loop reads CASSLGGGQGHHEQYF. The CDR3 coding sequence is TGTGCCAGCAGCTTGGGGGGCGGACAGGGACACCACGAGCAGTACTTC.

V and J are TRBV4-2 and TRBJ2-6; 7 bases match TRBD1. Trimming at V came to 7 bases and at J to 4 bases, leaving 7 bases not matched to a gene. The CDR3 totals 15 residues. Germline loops: CDR1 LGHNA, CDR2 YNFKEQ. CDR3 in amino acids: CASNDRAAGANVLTF. The CDR3 nucleotides read TGTGCCAGCAATGACAGGGCGGCGGGGGCCAACGTCCTGACTTTC.

The CDR3 DNA reads as TGTGCCAGCAGTGATGAAGGGGGCAAGGCCGGGGAGCTGTTTTTT. The encoded protein is CASSDEGGKAGELFF. The chain employs TRBV2 and TRBJ2-2; 7 nucleotides line up with TRBD1. This CDR3 region has 15 residues. V lost 3 bases, J lost 6 bases, and 7 bases stayed unmatched. The germline gives CDR1 SNHLY, CDR2 FYNNEI.

The chain has TRBV6-5 and TRBJ2-3, with D unclear. The CDR3 spans 12 residues. Germline CDR1 and CDR2: MNHEY and SVGAGI. Trimming shortened V by 6 bases and J by 0 bases, and 4 bases separated the two germline ends. This CDR3 reads CASRASTDTQYF. Written as DNA, the CDR3 is TGTGCCAGCAGAGCGAGCACAGATACGCAGTATTTT.